The present TCR beta chain was sequenced within a study of Ad26.COV2.S vaccination and SARS-CoV-2 variants. Study details: Ad26.COV2.S, an intramuscular injection, was given once or twice 56 days apart. Study observations and caveats: Spike-specific TCR breadth was greater after Ad26.COV2.S than placebo.

Regarding this clone: The antigen remains unidentified.

Method: immunoSEQ multiplex PCR; TCRdb's copy keeps in-frame clones and lacks some. The data contain hundreds of thousands of clones, around 90% of them seen just once; the ten biggest clones take up about 1.5%. The V and J ends lost 3 bases and 4 bases respectively, with 12 bases between them. The CDR3 contains 13 residues. CDR1 and CDR2 from the germline V gene are GTSNPN and SVGIG (reference sequence). Treatment here: over 15 received Ad26.COV2.S at low or high dose, single or two shots; a few received placebo; per-sample allocation not given. Material that was analyzed had been drawn on day 63 after the first vaccine or placebo injection. Recruitment in Boston yielded a donor of adult age, 18-55 years.

The chain carries TRBV30 and TRBJ1-2; D gene ambiguous. The sample here was peripheral blood, taken in a trial of Ad26.COV2.S vaccine versus placebo. The clonotype comes from a person aged 18 to 59 who received the Ad26.COV2.S COVID-19 vaccine or a placebo. The CDR3, as DNA: TGTGCCTGGAGGTCCGGATTCTTCTATGGCTACACCTTC. Residues: CAWRSGFFYGYTF.